These T cell receptor beta chains were read from a single sample in a study of blood T cell repertoires in COVID-19. Sequencing was performed with immunoSEQ multiplex PCR; in TCRdb, only in-frame clones are kept and a portion is missing. The repertoire includes a few hundred thousand clones, 85% of them detected once, and 3.5% to 4% sits in the top ten. The sample was peripheral blood. The origin of the receptors is a woman under 30 with acute or convalescent COVID-19. The CDR3 runs from the conserved cysteine through the conserved F or W. Fields, in order: D gene, J gene, clone size, V gene, CDR3 DNA, CDR3 protein. A D gene is named only where the DNA matches it firmly. Size is omitted from some rows. Given values are once, few, many or a class for expanded clones.

>.|TRBJ1-6|once|TRBV9
TGTGCCAGCAGCGTAGGTTGGCGGATTACGCCTAATTCACCCCTCCACTTT
CASSVGWRITPNSPLHF
>TRBD2|TRBJ2-3|.|TRBV7-2
TGTGCCAGCAGCTCCGGATCCGGACTAGCGGGGTTGAGCACAGATACGCAGTATTTT
CASSSGSGLAGLSTDTQYF
>.|TRBJ2-2|once|TRBV19
TGTGCCAGTAGTGAGGCCGCCACCGGGGAGCTGTTTTTT
CASSEAATGELFF
>TRBD1|TRBJ1-4|.|TRBV6-6
TGTGCCAGCAGCCCGGGACAGGGAGTAGTGAATGAAAAACTGTTTTTT
CASSPGQGVVNEKLFF
>.|TRBJ1-1|.|TRBV7-9
TGTGCCAGCAGCTCAGGGTATTACACTGAAGCTTTCTTT
CASSSGYYTEAFF
>TRBD2|TRBJ2-7|few|TRBV28
TGTGCCAGCAGTTTAATTGCGGGAGAAGATGAGCAGTACTTC
CASSLIAGEDEQYF
>.|TRBJ2-1|.|TRBV19
TGTGCCAGTACTCCGGCAGGACTATACAATGAGCAGTTCTTC
CASTPAGLYNEQFF
>TRBD1|TRBJ2-5|.|TRBV7-9
TGTGCCAGTCTGGACAGGAGGTACCAAGAGACCCAGTACTTC
CASLDRRYQETQYF
>.|TRBJ1-1|.|TRBV5-4
TGTGCCAGCAGCTTGAGGACAGACACTGAAGCTTTCTTT
CASSLRTDTEAFF
>TRBD2|TRBJ2-1|.|TRBV5-1
TGCGCCAGCAGCCGCGGGACTAGCGGGTCCCATGAGCAGTTCTTC
CASSRGTSGSHEQFF
>.|TRBJ1-6|.|TRBV3-1/TRBV3-2
TGTGCCAGCAGCCCTGACAGGATGCCAAATTCACCCCTCCACTTT
CASSPDRMPNSPLHF
>TRBD1|TRBJ1-1|once|TRBV7-3
TGTGCCAGCAGCCCGGGACAGGGGTTGAACACTGAAGCTTTCTTT
CASSPGQGLNTEAFF
>TRBD1|TRBJ1-1|.|TRBV19
TGTGCCAGTAACGAGGGACAGGGCTTGAGCACTGAAGCTTTCTTT
CASNEGQGLSTEAFF
>TRBD1|TRBJ1-6|.|TRBV28
TGTGCCAGCAGAAGGGACAGGGGATCCTATAATTCACCCCTCCACTTT
CASRRDRGSYNSPLHF
>TRBD1|TRBJ2-5|.|TRBV28
TGTGCCAGCAGTGGGGACAGGATCCAAGAGACCCAGTACTTC
CASSGDRIQETQYF
>TRBD2|TRBJ2-3|.|TRBV11-2
TGTGCCAGCAGCAACGGACTAGCGGGGGCGGGCACAGATACGCAGTATTTT
CASSNGLAGAGTDTQYF
>.|TRBJ1-1|.|TRBV7-3
TGTGCCAGCAGCTTGACAGGTTTCCCCAACACTGAAGCTTTCTTT
CASSLTGFPNTEAFF
>TRBD1|TRBJ2-1|.|TRBV7-6
TGTGCCAGCAGCTTATCGGGACAGGTGAACAATGAGCAGTTCTTC
CASSLSGQVNNEQFF
>.|TRBJ1-2|once|TRBV15
TGTGCCACCAGCAGAGTTGGACAATCCAACTATGGCTACACCTTC
CATSRVGQSNYGYTF
>.|TRBJ2-1|.|TRBV29-1
TGCAGCGTTGGGGAGGAGATCTCCTACAATGAGCAGTTCTTC
CSVGEEISYNEQFF
>.|TRBJ2-3|.|TRBV6-4
TGTGCCAGCAGTGTCCAGGGGATTGTCACAGATACGCAGTATTTT
CASSVQGIVTDTQYF
>.|TRBJ1-5|once|TRBV9
TGTGCCAGCAGTTTCTCCGGGAGCGGGTATCAGCCCCAGCATTTT
CASSFSGSGYQPQHF
>.|TRBJ1-5|.|TRBV18
TGTGCCAGCTCATCAGGGGTCAATCAGCCCCAGCATTTT
CASSSGVNQPQHF
>.|TRBJ1-2|.|TRBV6-6
TGTGCCAGCAGTTTGAACAGGGAAGGCTACACCTTC
CASSLNREGYTF
>.|TRBJ2-2|.|TRBV10-3
TGTGCCACCGGAGCGGAAGCGAACACCGGGGAGCTGTTTTTT
CATGAEANTGELFF
>.|TRBJ2-5|.|TRBV18
TGTGCCAGCTCACCGAGCAGCGGGTCGCGAGAGACCCAGTACTTC
CASSPSSGSRETQYF
>.|TRBJ1-4|.|TRBV6-6
TGTGCCAGCAGTTACGTCGGCCAGGGGAATGAAAAACTGTTTTTT
CASSYVGQGNEKLFF